This TCR beta chain was captured in a study of cytomegalovirus exposure and HLA in healthy donors. Looking at the study overall: T cells numbering about 200 million yielded some 100 million unique TCR beta sequences in an earlier analysis.

Trimming removed 1 base from V and 4 bases from J; junction bases left unmatched: 8. Germline-derived CDR1 and CDR2 are SGDLS and YYNGEE. CDR3 size: 16 residues. Vbeta (60) and Jbeta (13) primers were used in the PCR. Libraries were prepared by immunoSEQ multiplex PCR; TCRdb keeps only in-frame clonotypes and omits some of them. The table lists about 190,000 clones, roughly 84% of them singletons. This chain uses TRBV9 with TRBJ2-5; 9 nucleotides match TRBD1. The sample taken for sequencing was PBMCs. This clonotype was obtained from a boy aged 2-15 years in good health and CMV-seronegative. The CDR3 sequence: CASSVKPGQGGETQYF. CDR3 DNA: TGTGCCAGCAGCGTAAAACCGGGACAGGGAGGAGAGACCCAGTACTTC.